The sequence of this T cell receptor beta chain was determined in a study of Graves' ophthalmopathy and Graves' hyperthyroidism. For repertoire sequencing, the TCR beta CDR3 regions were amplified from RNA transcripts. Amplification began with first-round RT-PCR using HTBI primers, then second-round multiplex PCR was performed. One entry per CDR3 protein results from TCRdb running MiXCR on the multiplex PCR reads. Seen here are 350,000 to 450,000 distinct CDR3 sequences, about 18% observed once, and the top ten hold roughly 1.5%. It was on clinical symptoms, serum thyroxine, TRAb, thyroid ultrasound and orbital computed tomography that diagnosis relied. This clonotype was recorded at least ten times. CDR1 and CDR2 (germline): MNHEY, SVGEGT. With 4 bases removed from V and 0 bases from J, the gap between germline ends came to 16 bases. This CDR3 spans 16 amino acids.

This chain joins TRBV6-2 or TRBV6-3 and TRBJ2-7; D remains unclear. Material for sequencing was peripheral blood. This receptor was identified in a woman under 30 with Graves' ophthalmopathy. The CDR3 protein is CASSSIPGYHSYEQYF. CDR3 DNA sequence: TGTGCCAGCAGTTCCATCCCGGGTTACCACTCCTACGAGCAGTACTTC.